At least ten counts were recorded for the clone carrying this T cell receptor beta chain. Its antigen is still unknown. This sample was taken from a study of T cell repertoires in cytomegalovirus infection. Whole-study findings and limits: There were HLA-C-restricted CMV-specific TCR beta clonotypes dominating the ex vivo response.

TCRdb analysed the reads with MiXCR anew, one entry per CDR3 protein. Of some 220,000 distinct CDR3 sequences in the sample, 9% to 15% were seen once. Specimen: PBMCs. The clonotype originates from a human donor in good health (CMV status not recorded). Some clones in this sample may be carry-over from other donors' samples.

CDR3 nucleotide sequence: TGTGCCAGCACTCACTCGGGGAGGGAGGACACTGAAGCTTTCTTT. Its protein is CASTHSGREDTEAFF. The chain carries TRBV6-6 and TRBJ1-1; D gene ambiguous. CDR3 size: 15 residues. Trimming pared 7 bases from V and 3 bases from J, leaving 18 bases between. The V gene's germline CDR1 is MNHNY and CDR2 SVGAGI (reference sequence).